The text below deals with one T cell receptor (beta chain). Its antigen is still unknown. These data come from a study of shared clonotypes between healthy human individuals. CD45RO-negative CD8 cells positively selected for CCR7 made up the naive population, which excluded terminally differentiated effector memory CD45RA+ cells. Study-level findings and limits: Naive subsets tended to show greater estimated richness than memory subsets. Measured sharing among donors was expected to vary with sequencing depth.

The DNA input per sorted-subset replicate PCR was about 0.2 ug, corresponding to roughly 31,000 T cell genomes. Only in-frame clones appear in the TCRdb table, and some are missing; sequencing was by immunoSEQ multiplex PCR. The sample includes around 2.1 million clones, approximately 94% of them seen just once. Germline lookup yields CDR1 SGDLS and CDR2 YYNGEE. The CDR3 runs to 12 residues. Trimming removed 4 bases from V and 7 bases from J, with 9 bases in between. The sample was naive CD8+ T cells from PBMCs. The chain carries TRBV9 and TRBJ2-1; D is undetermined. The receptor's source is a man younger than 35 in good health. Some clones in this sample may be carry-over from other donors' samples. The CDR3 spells CASSLIGNEQFF. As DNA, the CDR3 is TGTGCCAGCAGCCTAATAGGGAATGAGCAGTTCTTC.